A selection of T cell receptor beta chains follows, all from one sample in a study of T cells after yellow fever vaccination. Using its own MiXCR run on the 5' RACE reads, TCRdb lists one record per CDR3 protein. The sample records about 320,000 distinct CDR3 sequences, over 3.5% being singletons. Sequencing used PBMCs, obtained 15 days after the yellow fever booster vaccination. These receptors all stem from a man between 18 and 29 years old who received the YFV17D yellow fever vaccine. CDR3s include the opening cysteine and the closing phenylalanine or tryptophan. The D gene is left open where the match is weak. Some rows have no size entry. The others give once, few or many, or a class for an expanded clone.

d_call clone_size j_call cdr3_length v_call cdr3_aa cdr3_nt
- many TRBJ2-7 14 TRBV10-2 CASSDVGGSYEQYF TGCGCCAGCAGTGATGTGGGGGGATCCTACGAGCAGTACTTC
- few TRBJ1-2 13 TRBV25-1 CASSEFQYYGYTF TGTGCCAGCAGTGAGTTCCAGTACTATGGCTACACCTTC
- few TRBJ2-1 15 TRBV6-2/TRBV6-3 CASSYNGAPYNEQFF TGTGCCAGCAGTTACAACGGGGCTCCCTACAATGAGCAGTTCTTC
- many TRBJ2-1 15 TRBV6-5 CASSPGRSSYNEQFF TGTGCCAGCAGTCCCGGTCGGAGCTCCTACAATGAGCAGTTCTTC
TRBD2 few TRBJ2-1 17 TRBV7-3 CASSFPGTSGGAGEQFF TGTGCCAGCAGCTTCCCGGGGACTAGCGGGGGGGCCGGTGAGCAGTTCTTC
- many TRBJ2-1 12 TRBV20-1 CSAKGRPQGQFF TGCAGTGCTAAAGGGAGGCCGCAGGGGCAGTTCTTC
- - TRBJ2-3 14 TRBV5-1 CASDPGQTTDTQYF TGCGCCAGCGACCCTGGACAGACTACAGATACGCAGTATTTT
- many TRBJ2-1 18 TRBV12-3/TRBV12-4 CASSLTLGGQGSYNEQFF TGTGCCAGCAGTTTAACCCTCGGCGGGCAGGGCTCCTACAATGAGCAGTTCTTC
- few TRBJ1-3 13 TRBV4-2 CASSPEAGNTIYF TGTGCCAGCAGCCCCGAAGCTGGAAACACCATATATTTT
TRBD1 many TRBJ2-6 14 TRBV11-1 CASRQGTGANVLTF TGTGCCAGCAGACAGGGGACCGGGGCCAACGTCCTGACTTTC
- - TRBJ2-5 12 TRBV3-1 CASSQVAETQYF TGTGCCAGCAGCCAAGTTGCAGAGACCCAGTACTTC
- many TRBJ2-1 15 TRBV27 CASSFRQTFNNEQFF TGTGCCAGCAGTTTCAGGCAAACCTTTAACAATGAGCAGTTCTTC
TRBD1 - TRBJ1-2 16 TRBV4-2 CASSQVTGTGEGGYTF TGTGCCAGCAGCCAAGTCACCGGGACAGGGGAAGGTGGCTACACCTTC
TRBD1 - TRBJ2-7 14 TRBV7-2 CASSPGQGTYEQYF TGTGCCAGCAGCCCAGGACAGGGAACCTACGAGCAGTACTTC